This TCR beta chain was obtained from a study of T cells in localized non-small cell lung cancer. Findings of the study overall: A median of 57 of the top 100 tumor clones appeared in adjacent lung, which was paired and uninvolved. It was uninvolved adjacent lung that showed the highest T cell clonality, exceeding tumor. The tumor had only one region sequenced, so heterogeneity remains possible. Longer survival (overall) was linked to higher T cell density in blood.

Profiling relied on immunoSEQ multiplex PCR, and the TCRdb table lists in-frame clones only, not all of them. The table has over 25,000 clones, about 82% seen once. Of note for this clone: Its antigen is as yet unknown.

Germline-derived CDR1 and CDR2 are SGHDT and YYEEEE. Trimming removed 4 bases from V and 3 bases from J, with 22 bases in between. There are 18 residues in the CDR3. The chain joins TRBV5-6 to TRBJ1-4; unclear D gene. The TCR originated in an older male donor with stage III squamous cell lung carcinoma. The material sequenced was peripheral blood, taken before any cancer treatment. Here the CDR3 reads CASSAPGFLKVSNEKLFF. For the CDR3, the DNA is TGTGCCAGCAGCGCTCCCGGTTTCTTGAAAGTGTCTAATGAAAAACTGTTTTTT.